This T cell receptor (beta chain) was obtained from a study of blood T cell repertoires in COVID-19 (dated by TCRdb to 2018 to 2021). Some background on the complete study: Collaborator samples came from the United States, Italy and Spain and covered acute and convalescent phases of COVID-19. The prospective study material was composed of cDNA or gDNA derived from T cells, B-cell-depleted T cells, or PBMCs. Deeply sampled blood TCRbeta repertoires from subjects exposed to, actively infected with, or recovered from COVID-19 were included in the dataset. A freely available public database, intended as a resource for researchers studying the immune response to SARS-CoV-2, is where the repertoires were released. Samples were obtained from the ongoing ImmuneRACE study (first 160 participants) and from roughly 1,300 subjects provided by 6 global collaborators. Sample metadata almost always included a de-identified subject ID, COVID-19 status, age in years and sex. Where available, HLA class I and class II types were obtained from metadata supplied by the sample provider rather than from assay-based typing.

The CDR3 has 14 amino acids, counting the end cysteine and phenylalanine. Only CDR3 DNA remains: 42 bases, in frame from the first base. V is shortened by 4 bases, J by 3 bases, and the region joining them spans 9 bases. The germline V gene supplies CDR1 LGHNA and CDR2 YSLEER. Worth noting for this clone: The antigen it binds to is not known. No much larger clone exists at a distance of one base, and base qualities are not known.

The collaborating institutions used their own protocols to collect whole blood in K2EDTA tubes. For TCRbeta analysis, collaborator samples were shipped as frozen whole blood, as isolated PBMCs, or as DNA extracted from either sample type. TCRbeta CDR3 regions were amplified from genomic DNA by means of the immunoSEQ Assay, a bias-controlled multiplex PCR. The authors processed their data as follows. Within the assay, amplification of reference gene primers was used to estimate how many nucleated cells each sample contained. To quantify the absolute abundance of each unique TCRbeta CDR3 rearrangement, sequence reads were collapsed and filtered. For each sample, productive Simpson clonality was calculated by taking the square root of Simpson's diversity index across productive rearrangements. The table comes from immuneACCESS by way of TCRdb, which keeps in-frame sequences with V and J called. Part of the clones is missing from these tables; in studies checked, under half for an unresolved V gene and the rest for unknown reasons. V and J calls and clone size are those listed in that table; D and trimming were worked out from the DNA. A total of under 300,000 clones appear in this sample, about nine tenths of them only once. The ten largest make up 3% of the sample.

General conclusions and limits of the study: Clinical and demographic metadata were provided uncurated, with the amount varying by source and participant.

The chain employs TRBV4-3 and TRBJ1-4; a confident D gene designation cannot be given. Material: peripheral blood. This clonotype originated in a woman aged 25 to 39 with active or convalescent COVID-19. The CDR3 loop reads CASSRGVANEKLFF. The nucleotide sequence reads as follows: TGCGCCAGCAGCCGCGGAGTTGCTAATGAAAAACTGTTTTTT.